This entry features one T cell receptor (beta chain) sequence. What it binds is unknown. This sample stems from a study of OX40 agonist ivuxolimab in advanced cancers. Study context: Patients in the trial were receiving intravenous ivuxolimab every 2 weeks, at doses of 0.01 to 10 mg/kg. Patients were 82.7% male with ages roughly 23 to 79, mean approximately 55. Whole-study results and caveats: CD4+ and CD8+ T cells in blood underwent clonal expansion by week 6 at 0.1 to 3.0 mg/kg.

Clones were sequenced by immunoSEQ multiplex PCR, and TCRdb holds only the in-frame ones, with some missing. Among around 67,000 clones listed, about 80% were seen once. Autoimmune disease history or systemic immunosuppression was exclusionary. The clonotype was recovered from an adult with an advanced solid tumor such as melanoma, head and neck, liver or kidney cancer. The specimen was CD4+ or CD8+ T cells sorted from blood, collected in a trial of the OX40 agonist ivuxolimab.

The CDR3 is CSVASGGQKETQYF. The CDR3 bases are TGCAGCGTTGCGAGCGGGGGGCAAAAAGAGACCCAGTACTTC. This sequence joins TRBV29-1 and TRBJ2-5; 9 positions agree with TRBD2. Germline CDR1 reads SQVTM; CDR2 reads ANQGSEA. The CDR3 spans 14 residues. V trimming: 4 bases; J trimming: 3 bases; junction bases outside the gene matches: 6.